The clone carrying this T cell receptor beta chain was seen only once. These data originate in a study of blood T cell repertoires in COVID-19. Study-wide context: Samples of COVID-19 (acute and convalescent) were obtained from the United States, Italy and Spain. Nucleic acid was either cDNA or gDNA, and it came from T cells, B-cell-depleted T cells, or PBMCs.

In the authors' methods: Amplification from reference gene primers served as the basis for estimated nucleated cell counts. Some clones are missing from TCRdb's copy, which holds only in-frame ones; the method was immunoSEQ multiplex PCR. Clone size and the V and J calls come from that table; the DNA yielded D and trimming. The data contain about 230,000 clones, over 75% of them seen just once; the ten biggest clones take up approximately 7.2%. The V gene end was trimmed by 4 bases and the J gene end by 7 bases; junction bases not matched to a gene: 9. Germline V lookup: CDR1 MNHEY, CDR2 SMNVEV (reference sequence). This CDR3 is built from 15 residues.

The sequence came from an elderly woman with acute or convalescent COVID-19. The sequencing sample was made of peripheral blood. The chain carries TRBV27 and TRBJ1-2; 10 bases map to TRBD1. The CDR3 region has the DNA TGTGCCAGCAGTTCAACATGGACAGGGGGTACTGGCTACACCTTC. Its protein is CASSSTWTGGTGYTF.